These 20 T cell receptor beta chains share one sample of origin, sequenced in a study of T cells in Graves' hyperthyroidism and ophthalmopathy. Amplification targeted TCR beta CDR3 regions from RNA transcripts. Carried out on the TCR CDR3, a first-round RT-PCR used the HTBI primer set. TCRdb fed the multiplex PCR reads into MiXCR, producing one record per CDR3 protein. The data contain hundreds of thousands of distinct CDR3 sequences, around 19% of them singletons. Sequencing used blood. The receptor set was obtained from a woman between 45 and 60 years old with Graves' hyperthyroidism that later progressed to Graves' ophthalmopathy.

This clonotype was detected ten times or more. V gene TRBV20-1 combines with J gene TRBJ2-1; 7 bases map to TRBD2. The CDR3 is 16 residues long. Germline V gene lookup returns CDR1 DFQATT and CDR2 SNEGSKA (reference sequence). Trimming took 3 bases from V and 3 from J; bases not matched to a gene: 11. This CDR3 reads CSASPGGGDVYNEQFF. The CDR3 region has the DNA TGCAGTGCTAGTCCTGGGGGGGGGGACGTCTACAATGAGCAGTTCTTC.

In this sample, this clonotype turned up a few times. This rearrangement joins TRBV27 to TRBJ1-5, with D hard to call. Germline V gene data show CDR1 as MNHEY and CDR2 as SMNVEV (reference sequence). V was shortened by 4 bases and J by 0 bases, with 22 bases between the two germline ends. This CDR3 region has 19 residues. The CDR3 DNA follows: TGTGCCAGCAGTTCCCCGCCCGGGGTCCACTTGTATAGCAATCAGCCCCAGCATTTT. Translated: CASSSPPGVHLYSNQPQHF.

This clonotype has ten or more counts. The gene calls are TRBV18 and TRBJ2-3, with D hard to call. Trimming pared 2 bases from V and 0 bases from J, leaving 9 bases between. This CDR3 is 15 amino acids long. Per germline, CDR1 KGHSH and CDR2 LQKENI. The CDR3 bases are TGTGCCAGCTCACCAAGCGTGTCTAGCACAGATACGCAGTATTTT. This codes for CASSPSVSSTDTQYF.

The chain uses TRBV5-5 and TRBJ2-7; D unresolved. This CDR3 comprises 13 residues. Germline CDR1 is SGHKS and CDR2 is YYEKEE (reference sequence). Trimming left V 6 bases short and J 6 bases short, with 16 bases between. CDR3 coding DNA: TGTGCCAGCATCCCAGGACCGTCGCTCGAGCAGTACTTC. Amino acid sequence: CASIPGPSLEQYF.

In its sample, this clonotype was seen many times. The chain has TRBV20-1 and TRBJ2-6; D gene ambiguous. V lost 3 bases and J 2 bases, leaving 5 bases between the germline ends. Germline V lookup: CDR1 DFQATT, CDR2 SNEGSKA (reference sequence). The CDR3 has 13 amino acids. Here the CDR3 reads CSARVPGANVLTF. The CDR3, as DNA: TGCAGTGCTAGGGTACCTGGGGCCAACGTCCTGACTTTC.

Ten or more counts support this clonotype. The chain carries TRBV12-3 or TRBV12-4 and TRBJ1-2; the D gene is possibly TRBD1 (6 bases). The CDR3 totals 14 residues. V was shortened by 6 bases and J by 4 bases, with 15 bases between the two germline ends. The CDR3 region has the DNA TGTGCCAGCAGGCGAACAGGGCCCGTCTATGGCTACACCTTC. Encoded protein: CASRRTGPVYGYTF.

This clonotype is a singleton in its sample. V is TRBV19 and J is TRBJ1-1, with D hard to call. The ends were cut back, 5 bases at V and 2 bases at J, with 12 bases in the middle. The germline CDR1 and CDR2 sequences are LNHDA and SQIVND (reference sequence). The CDR3 totals 14 residues. The CDR3 sequence: CASSGVSHNTEAFF. The CDR3 DNA reads as TGTGCCAGTAGTGGAGTGAGCCATAACACTGAAGCTTTCTTT.

Only a few counts were recorded for this clonotype. The rearrangement uses TRBV6-1 and TRBJ2-7, with D possibly being TRBD1 (5 bases). The ends were cut back, 7 bases at V and 3 bases at J, with 13 bases in the middle. CDR1 is MNHNS and CDR2 is SASEGT in the germline V gene. This CDR3 is 13 amino acids long. The CDR3 is CASNLDRSYEQYF. The CDR3 DNA sequence: TGTGCCAGCAACCTAGACAGAAGCTACGAGCAGTACTTC.

In the case of this clonotype: The DNA is omitted, as the CDR3 cannot be located on it reliably, and the CDR3 follows TCRdb's listing. This chain connects TRBV7-6 to TRBJ2-1; the tabulated D call, TRBD2, remains unverified against the DNA. The CDR3 spans 16 amino acids, including both terminal residues. Germline assignment: CDR1 SGHVS and CDR2 FNYEAQ. CDR3 amino acids: CASSLVAGGATDEQLF.

This clonotype was observed many times. The chain combines TRBV18 with TRBJ2-3; D remains unclear. Germline assignment: CDR1 KGHSH and CDR2 LQKENI. V was shortened by 0 bases and J by 5 bases, with 6 bases between the two germline ends. This CDR3 is 13 amino acids long. This CDR3 reads CASSPPDGDTQYF. The CDR3 region has the DNA TGTGCCAGCTCACCACCGGATGGAGATACGCAGTATTTT.

The V and J genes are TRBV5-1 and TRBJ1-6; 10 nucleotides align to TRBD1. V lost 4 bases to trimming and J lost 6 bases; unmatched junction nucleotides: 1. Per the germline V gene, CDR1 is SGHRS and CDR2 is YFSETQ. This CDR3 comprises 14 residues. DNA for the CDR3: TGCGCCAGCAGCCGGACAGGGGGTAATTCACCCCTCCACTTT. Protein sequence: CASSRTGGNSPLHF.

This clonotype showed up many times. This chain links TRBV6-6 with TRBJ1-4; D remains ambiguous. Germline CDR1 MNHNY, CDR2 SVGAGI (reference sequence). V was cut by 2 bases and J by 3 bases, with 7 bases left in between. The CDR3 totals 14 residues. The CDR3 region has the DNA TGTGCCAGCAGTTACACCGGGTCTAATGAAAAACTGTTTTTT. It is translated as CASSYTGSNEKLFF.

This clonotype came up a few times. This chain joins TRBV18 and TRBJ2-7; no clear D gene. CDR1 is KGHSH and CDR2 is LQKENI in the germline V gene. This CDR3 contains 15 residues. Trimming shortened V by 2 bases and J by 0 bases, and 11 bases separated the two germline ends. In DNA form, the CDR3 reads TGTGCCAGCTCACCAGAGAGGCGAGCCTCCTACGAGCAGTACTTC. This codes for CASSPERRASYEQYF.

The table lists this clonotype with a few counts. This chain links TRBV7-2 with TRBJ1-1; D is unclear. With 0 bases removed from V and 0 bases from J, the gap between germline ends came to 11 bases. Germline-derived CDR1 and CDR2 are SGHTA and FQGNSA. The CDR3 extends over 16 amino acids. As DNA, the CDR3 is TGTGCCAGCAGCTTAGCGGGCAGAGCGATGAACACTGAAGCTTTCTTT. This gives the protein CASSLAGRAMNTEAFF.

This clonotype was detected only a few times. The chain couples TRBV20-1 to TRBJ1-2; D gene uncertain. Germline V gene lookup returns CDR1 DFQATT and CDR2 SNEGSKA (reference sequence). V lost 3 bases and J 3 bases, leaving 11 bases between the germline ends. The CDR3 extends over 13 amino acids. Written as DNA, the CDR3 is TGCAGTGCTAGGGTTCACCTTGACTATGGCTACACCTTC. Residues: CSARVHLDYGYTF.

This clonotype was seen only a few times. The genes are TRBV6-1 and TRBJ2-1; D is unclear. The germline V gene encodes CDR1 MNHNS and CDR2 SASEGT. Trimming cost V 7 bases and J 4 bases, with 14 bases left between them. The CDR3 totals 14 residues. The CDR3 coding sequence is TGTGCCAGCACCTTTCCTTTGGCGTACAATGAGCAGTTCTTC. Protein sequence: CASTFPLAYNEQFF.

The chain uses TRBV7-6 and TRBJ2-3; weak D call: TRBD1 (6 bases). Germline lookup yields CDR1 SGHVS and CDR2 FNYEAQ. This CDR3 is built from 14 residues. V lost 6 bases and J 4 bases, leaving 14 bases between the germline ends. The CDR3 bases are TGTGCCAGCAGTCTCCCCCCAGGGGCAGATACGCAGTATTTT. It encodes CASSLPPGADTQYF.

In its sample, this clonotype was seen many times. V gene TRBV3-1 combines with J gene TRBJ1-2; D might be TRBD1 (5 bases). Trimming pared 4 bases from V and 5 bases from J, leaving 14 bases between. This CDR3 comprises 14 residues. CDR1 and CDR2 (germline): LGHDT, YNNKEL (reference sequence). The CDR3 sequence is CASSPIGGAYGYTF. As DNA, the CDR3 is TGTGCCAGCAGCCCTATCGGTGGGGCATATGGCTACACCTTC.

The V gene is TRBV27, the J gene TRBJ1-1; 7 bases fit TRBD1. The CDR3 spans 15 residues. Germline CDR1 MNHEY, CDR2 SMNVEV (reference sequence). V lost 5 bases and J lost 4; bases outside the gene matches: 10. DNA for the CDR3: TGTGCCAGCAGTAGAGACAGGGAGGTGGGCACTGAAGCTTTCTTT. Residues: CASSRDREVGTEAFF.

This clonotype was counted many times. The chain uses TRBV5-1 and TRBJ2-1; no clear D. CDR3 size: 15 residues. CDR1 and CDR2 from the germline V gene are SGHRS and YFSETQ. V lost 0 bases and J lost 5, with 12 bases in between. Written as DNA, the CDR3 is TGCGCCAGCAGCTTGGAAAGGGTACGGGACAATGAGCAGTTCTTC. Translation gives CASSLERVRDNEQFF. The variable domain in full, with the rest retrieved from reference TRBV5-1 and TRBJ2-1, is KAGVTQTPRYLIKTRGQQVTLSCSPISGHRSVSWYQQTPGQGLQFLFEYFSETQRNKGNFPGRFSGRQFSNSRSEMNVSTLELGDSALYLCASSLERVRDNEQFFGPGTRLTVL.